This note documents a single TCR beta chain sequence. Germline CDR1 and CDR2: MNHEY and SVGAGI. This CDR3 is 13 amino acids long. The junction had 6 bases not matched to a gene; V was cut back by 8 bases and J by 3 bases. Clinical history as reported by participants underpinned cohort assignment. What the recovered Cohort 3 donors had was two negative PCRs, clearance, or symptom resolution. This sample was taken from a study of blood T cell repertoires in COVID-19. Overall study: COVID-19 samples from acute and convalescent phases originated in the United States, Italy and Spain.

As handled by the study authors: Counts of nucleated cells, estimated from reference gene primer amplification, were obtained. Only in-frame clones appear in the TCRdb table, and some are missing; sequencing was by immunoSEQ multiplex PCR. V, J and clone size are those of that table, while D and trimming were read from the DNA. The data hold about 230,000 clones, with over 75% observed a single time. Sample: PBMCs or T cells enriched from blood (not recorded which). The clonotype was recovered from a man younger than 35 who had recovered from COVID-19. The chain links TRBV6-5 to TRBJ2-7; 8 nucleotides match TRBD1. The CDR3: CASGQGASYEQYF. The CDR3 DNA reads as TGTGCCAGCGGACAGGGTGCCAGCTACGAGCAGTACTTC.